This T cell receptor beta chain was profiled in a study of T-cell memory formation after mild COVID-19. 5'RACE, which relied on constant-segment primers, yielded TCR alpha and TCR beta cDNA libraries carrying sample barcodes and UMIs. TCRdb used MiXCR to reprocess the 5' RACE reads, holding one entry per CDR3 protein. Of about 320,000 distinct CDR3 sequences listed, roughly 13% were seen once; the top ten hold 21%. CDR3 size: 14 residues. Germline values: CDR1 SGHNT, CDR2 YYREEE (reference sequence). Trimming took off 4 bases at V and 4 bases at J, with 15 bases between the two ends. The table lists this clonotype with a few counts.

The sequencing input was PBMCs or a T cell subset sorted from them (not recorded which). The receptor's source is a man younger than 35 who had mild COVID-19 (a few samples of this study predate the infection). Cell type and time point are not known. This rearrangement joins TRBV5-4 to TRBJ2-7; maybe TRBD2 (6 bases). CDR3 protein: CASSPDTSFYEQYV. The CDR3 DNA follows: TGTGCCAGCAGCCCTGACACTAGCTTTTACGAGCAGTACGTC.